The rows below give T cell receptor beta chains drawn from one sample of a study of T cell responses to AZD1222 COVID-19 vaccine. Sequencing used immunoSEQ multiplex PCR; TCRdb keeps in-frame clones, though not all of them. This sample yields about 96,000 clones, of which roughly nine tenths are seen a single time; 1.6% belongs to the top ten. The material was peripheral blood, obtained on day 0 of AZD1222 vaccination. The receptors shown here come from an adult in good health. Each CDR3 is given with its conserved first and last residue. The order of the fields is V gene, clone size, J gene, D gene, CDR3 DNA, CDR3 protein. The D gene is left open where the match is weak. Part of the rows lack a size; the others show once, few, many or a class for expanded clones.

TRBV4-1	.	TRBJ1-2	.	TGCGCCAGCAGCCAAGATTTAATCCCCGGACAGCCGACTAACTATGGCTACACCTTC	CASSQDLIPGQPTNYGYTF
TRBV19	.	TRBJ1-3	.	TGTGCCAGTAGCGAACACCTCTCTGGAAACACCATATATTTT	CASSEHLSGNTIYF
TRBV12-3/TRBV12-4	once	TRBJ1-4	.	TGTGCCAGCAGTTTTCGGCGGCTTGAAAAACTGTTTTTT	CASSFRRLEKLFF
TRBV21-1	.	TRBJ2-7	.	TGTGCCAGCAGCAAAGTTGCGAGCGGGGGGGCCTACGAGCAGTACTTC	CASSKVASGGAYEQYF
TRBV5-1	.	TRBJ1-4	.	TGCGCCAGCAGCTTGGCTCCTGGGGCAGCCTCAAATGAAAAACTGTTTTTT	CASSLAPGAASNEKLFF
TRBV10-3	.	TRBJ1-5	TRBD1	TGTGCCATCAGTGAGGGACAGGGTTATCAGCCCCAGCATTTT	CAISEGQGYQPQHF
TRBV5-1	.	TRBJ1-1	TRBD1	TGCGCCAGCAGCCTTCAGGGACAGGGGGTGATGAACACTGAAGCTTTCTTT	CASSLQGQGVMNTEAFF
TRBV9	few	TRBJ2-1	.	TGTGCCAGCAGCTCTGGGACCAGCGCCACTGAGCAGTTCTTC	CASSSGTSATEQFF
TRBV3-1/TRBV3-2	once	TRBJ2-7	.	TGTGCCAGCAGCCTCGGAGGGGGAGGGGTTTTCTACGAGCAGTACTTC	CASSLGGGGVFYEQYF
TRBV13	.	TRBJ1-1	TRBD1	TGTGCCAGCAGCTTAGGTGGCAGGGGGTTCCAGACTGAAGCTTTCTTT	CASSLGGRGFQTEAFF
TRBV5-1	.	TRBJ1-1	TRBD1	TGCGCCAGCAGCCCGGACAGGGTCACTGAAGCTTTCTTT	CASSPDRVTEAFF
TRBV19	.	TRBJ2-7	.	TGTGCCAGTACCCGATCGGGCGCGCCTCGGGAGCAGTACTTC	CASTRSGAPREQYF
TRBV6-5	few	TRBJ1-2	.	TGTGCCAGCACTCGTCTCGCCTATGGCTACACCTTC	CASTRLAYGYTF
TRBV11-1	.	TRBJ2-7	TRBD1	TGTGCCAGCAGCCCCACCGAGGGGGACAGTCTGAGGGAGCAGTACTTC	CASSPTEGDSLREQYF
TRBV29-1	.	TRBJ2-3	TRBD1	TGCAGCGTTGAAGATCAAGGGGGCGCTTACACAGATACGCAGTATTTT	CSVEDQGGAYTDTQYF
TRBV19	.	TRBJ1-2	.	TGTGCCAGTAGTATAGCAACAGAATACTATGGCTACACCTTC	CASSIATEYYGYTF
TRBV28	.	TRBJ1-2	.	TGTGCCAGCAGTTTGGGGCAGGGACATGGCTACACCTTC	CASSLGQGHGYTF
TRBV5-5	.	TRBJ1-2	TRBD1	TGTGCCAGCAGCTTGGGACAGGGTGGCTATGGCTACACCTTC	CASSLGQGGYGYTF
TRBV9	.	TRBJ2-3	.	TGTGCCAGCAGCCTGTATGCCACCTCGGACTTCACAGATACGCAGTATTTT	CASSLYATSDFTDTQYF
TRBV19	.	TRBJ1-1	.	TGTGCCAGTAGTGCTCTGGAGGGCACTGAAGCTTTCTTT	CASSALEGTEAFF
TRBV5-1	.	TRBJ2-5	TRBD1	TGCGCCAGCAGCGTCGTGGACAGGGGGCAAGAGACCCAGTACTTC	CASSVVDRGQETQYF
TRBV28	.	TRBJ1-5	.	TGTGCCAGCAGTTTTACAGGGTTCAATCAGCCCCAGCATTTT	CASSFTGFNQPQHF
TRBV7-2	.	TRBJ1-1	.	TGTGCCAGCAGCTTAACAAGAAACACTGAAGCTTTCTTT	CASSLTRNTEAFF
TRBV2	.	TRBJ1-1	TRBD1	TGTGCCAGCAACGCCGGGACAGGGACTGAAGCTTTCTTT	CASNAGTGTEAFF
TRBV7-3	.	TRBJ1-2	.	TGTGCCAGCAGCTTAACAGGGAATCCCTCCTATGGCTACACCTTC	CASSLTGNPSYGYTF
TRBV5-4	.	TRBJ2-1	.	TGTGCCAGCAGCTTGGGACCAGCTCAAGATGAGCAGTTCTTC	CASSLGPAQDEQFF
TRBV21-1	.	TRBJ1-2	.	TGTGCCAGCAGCAAAGAGTTAAGGCAGGGGCTTTATGGCTACACCTTC	CASSKELRQGLYGYTF
TRBV19	.	TRBJ2-1	TRBD1	TGTGCCAGTAGGCGACAGGGGGCTAACAATGAGCAGTTCTTC	CASRRQGANNEQFF
TRBV28	.	TRBJ1-4	.	TGTGCCAGCAGAGAGTGGGGGGCTTCTAATGAAAAACTGTTTTTT	CASREWGASNEKLFF
TRBV9	.	TRBJ2-7	.	TGTGCCAGCAGCGTAGATACAGGGAGCTCCTACGAGCAGTACTTC	CASSVDTGSSYEQYF
TRBV4-2	once	TRBJ1-6	.	TGTGCCAGCAGCCAAGATTACTCGCAGGTGCGGTCACCCCTCCACTTT	CASSQDYSQVRSPLHF
TRBV30	.	TRBJ2-2	.	TGTGCCTGGAGTCCCGGGACTCTGAACACCGGGGAGCTGTTTTTT	CAWSPGTLNTGELFF
TRBV27	once	TRBJ2-7	.	TGTGCCAGCAGTTTATCAGTCCTCCACGAGCAGTACTTC	CASSLSVLHEQYF
TRBV3-1/TRBV3-2	.	TRBJ2-1	.	TGTGCCAGCAGCCAGGCCCCCAGCTACAATGAGCAGTTCTTC	CASSQAPSYNEQFF
TRBV6-1	.	TRBJ2-3	.	TGTGCCAGCAGTGAAACCGGGGTTAGCACAGATACGCAGTATTTT	CASSETGVSTDTQYF
TRBV7-2	.	TRBJ2-7	TRBD1	TGTGCCAGCAGCCCAGGAGGGACAGGGGGCGCGTTCGAGCAGTACTTC	CASSPGGTGGAFEQYF
TRBV5-1	.	TRBJ1-1	.	TGCGCCAGCAGCTTGGACGGCAGGAACACTGAAGCTTTCTTT	CASSLDGRNTEAFF
TRBV13	.	TRBJ2-7	TRBD1	TGTGCCAGCAGCAGGTCCGGACAGGGGGACCACGAGCAGTACTTC	CASSRSGQGDHEQYF
TRBV5-1	.	TRBJ1-1	.	TGCGCCAGCACCCCCGAGGGCCCAATGAACACTGAAGCTTTCTTT	CASTPEGPMNTEAFF